These 20 T cell receptor beta chains were all obtained from the same sample, sequenced in a study of T-cell reconstitution after alpha-beta-depleted transplantation in children. Preparation of the TCRbeta library was carried out with unique molecular identifiers. TCRdb redid the calling of the PCR reads with MiXCR, one entry per CDR3 protein. The sample has 330,000 or so distinct CDR3 sequences, 10% seen once; the top ten hold just under 7.5%. Source: PBMCs, taken before TCRalphabeta/CD19-depleted stem cell transplant. These receptors were taken from a boy younger than two with acute myeloid leukemia, due to receive a stem cell transplant.

The sample holds many counts of this clonotype. This sequence joins TRBV7-6 and TRBJ2-1; possible D gene TRBD2, 5 bases. The germline CDR1 and CDR2 sequences are SGHVS and FNYEAQ. This CDR3 has 15 residues. V was cut by 2 bases and J by 6 bases, with 14 bases left in between. The CDR3 reads CASSLSGSAGNEQFF. The CDR3 region has the DNA TGTGCCAGCAGCTTATCGGGATCCGCTGGCAATGAGCAGTTCTTC.

The V call is TRBV7-2, the J call TRBJ2-7, with TRBD2 identical over 12 bases. The germline CDR1 and CDR2 sequences are SGHTA and FQGNSA. This CDR3 region has 15 residues. With 5 bases clipped from V and 5 bases from J, the junction kept 7 bases outside the gene matches. The CDR3 DNA sequence: TGTGCCAGCAGCAGCCCTAGCGGGAGGGCCCACGAGCAGTACTTC. Translated: CASSSPSGRAHEQYF.

At least ten counts were recorded for this clonotype. The chain joins TRBV18 to TRBJ2-7; the D gene is possibly TRBD1 (6 bases). The CDR3 loop spans 13 amino acids. Germline V gene sequence: CDR1 KGHSH, CDR2 LQKENI. V was pared by 8 bases and J by 2 bases, with 13 bases between. The chain's CDR3 is CASSPTGTYEQYF. CDR3 bases: TGTGCCAGCAGCCCAACAGGGACCTACGAGCAGTACTTC.

This clonotype was observed many times. The V call is TRBV20-1, the J call TRBJ2-1; no reliable D call. Germline V CDR1 and CDR2: DFQATT, SNEGSKA (reference sequence). V lost 3 bases to trimming and J lost 4 bases, with 1 base between them. The CDR3 extends over 10 amino acids. In DNA form, the CDR3 reads TGCAGTGCTAGTTACAATGAGCAGTTCTTC. Amino acid sequence: CSASYNEQFF.

This clonotype was recorded a few times. The V and J genes are TRBV28 and TRBJ1-1; the D gene is possibly TRBD1 (5 bases). Trimming removed 8 bases from V and 1 base from J, with 17 bases in between. There are 15 residues in the CDR3. In germline, CDR1 is MDHEN, CDR2 SYDVKM. CDR3: CASLGAGWKNTEAFF. CDR3 DNA sequence: TGTGCCAGCCTGGGTGCAGGGTGGAAGAACACTGAAGCTTTCTTT.

This clonotype came up many times. The V and J genes are TRBV2 and TRBJ2-7; 8 bases agree with TRBD2. The V and J ends lost 7 bases and 2 bases, in that order; junction bases with no gene match: 7. The CDR3 contains 14 residues. Per the germline V gene, CDR1 is SNHLY and CDR2 is FYNNEI. CDR3 DNA: TGTGCCAGCACCGGGGGGGACTGGCCCTACGAGCAGTACTTC. Translation gives CASTGGDWPYEQYF.

There are many counts of this clonotype. This sequence joins TRBV9 and TRBJ1-2; possibly TRBD1 for D (6 bases). The CDR3 runs 17 residues. Trimming stripped 0 bases from V and 2 bases from J, with 17 bases between. Germline V gives CDR1 SGDLS, CDR2 YYNGEE. In DNA, the CDR3 is TGTGCCAGCAGCGTAGCTACGGGCTGGGACACGAACTATGGCTACACCTTC. Residues: CASSVATGWDTNYGYTF.

At least ten counts were recorded for this clonotype. This rearrangement joins TRBV3-1 to TRBJ2-3; 8 bases agree with TRBD2. V shed 3 bases, J shed 3 bases, and the junction held 5 bases outside the gene matches. Germline loops: CDR1 LGHDT, CDR2 YNNKEL (reference sequence). This CDR3 has 15 amino acids. The DNA for the CDR3 is TGTGCCAGCAGCCACCGGACTAGCAGGACAGATACGCAGTATTTT. Residues: CASSHRTSRTDTQYF.

The chain employs TRBV11-2 and TRBJ2-6; the D call may be TRBD1 or TRBD2 (5 bases each). Deletions cut 4 bases from V and 4 bases from J, with 20 bases between. This CDR3 contains 18 residues. From germline, CDR1 is SGHAT and CDR2 FQNNGV. The CDR3 DNA is TGTGCCAGCAGCTCCTTCCGGGACGGTCGGGTAGGGGCCAACGTCCTGACTTTC. As protein: CASSSFRDGRVGANVLTF.

This clonotype was detected many times. The V call is TRBV7-2, the J call TRBJ2-1, with no clear D. Between the trimmed V and J ends, which lost 1 base and 3 bases, there was a span of 10 bases. Germline V lookup: CDR1 SGHTA, CDR2 FQGNSA. The CDR3 length is 15 residues. The CDR3 bases are TGTGCCAGCAGCTTAGGTCGTAGAGACTACAATGAGCAGTTCTTC. Translated: CASSLGRRDYNEQFF.

This clonotype has at least ten counts. V gene TRBV2 combines with J gene TRBJ2-2; 9 nucleotides line up with TRBD1. Trimming at V came to 4 bases and at J to 1 base, leaving 7 bases not matched to a gene. The CDR3 loop spans 17 amino acids. Germline V gene data show CDR1 as SNHLY and CDR2 as FYNNEI. CDR3 bases: TGTGCCAGCAGTGTTTTCAAGGGACAGGGGAACACCGGGGAGCTGTTTTTT. It codes for CASSVFKGQGNTGELFF.

This clonotype came up many times. This chain connects TRBV3-1 to TRBJ1-1; D remains unclear. V was clipped by 1 base and J by 0 bases, with 9 bases between them. CDR1 is LGHDT, CDR2 YNNKEL, per germline (reference sequence). The CDR3 contains 15 residues. In nucleotides, the CDR3 is TGTGCCAGCAGCCAAGGTGTAGGGATGAACACTGAAGCTTTCTTT. The encoded protein is CASSQGVGMNTEAFF.

This clonotype was counted ten times or more. CDR3 loop: CASSLRLRRQGMNTEAFF. The DNA of the CDR3 is TGTGCCAGCAGTTTGCGGCTTCGACGGCAAGGGATGAACACTGAAGCTTTCTTT. The chain is built from TRBV28 and TRBJ1-1, with D unclear. V was pared by 3 bases and J by 0 bases, with 20 bases between. This CDR3 has 18 amino acids. CDR1 is MDHEN, CDR2 SYDVKM, per germline.

At least ten counts were recorded for this clonotype. The chain combines TRBV28 with TRBJ2-3; 9 nucleotides match TRBD1. This CDR3 region has 15 residues. V lost 3 bases and J lost 14; bases outside the gene matches: 15. The germline V gene encodes CDR1 MDHEN and CDR2 SYDVKM. The CDR3 DNA reads TGTGCCAGCAGTTTTTGGGGGGACAGGGCTCTTTTTTGGTATTTT. This translates into CASSFWGDRALFWYF.

This clonotype was seen many times. With a much larger clone just one base away, this may be a read error. The gene calls are TRBV20-1 and TRBJ1-1, with 10 nucleotides matching TRBD1. This CDR3 has 15 residues. Germline assignment: CDR1 DFQATT and CDR2 SNEGSKA (reference sequence). CDR3 nucleotide sequence: TGCAGTGCTAGAGATAAGGACAGGGGGAACACTGAAGATTTCTTT. Translating gives CSARDKDRGNTEDFF.

This clonotype showed up many times. The chain has TRBV12-3 or TRBV12-4 and TRBJ2-7; no clear D gene. The CDR3 consists of 14 residues. Trimming stripped 0 bases from V and 4 bases from J, with 10 bases between. The CDR3 bases are TGTGCCAGCAGTTTAGCGCCTCAAGTTTACGAGCAGTACTTC. Amino acids: CASSLAPQVYEQYF.

This clonotype was seen ten or more times. The chain links TRBV6-5 to TRBJ1-1, with a weak D call TRBD1 (5 bases). V was shortened by 6 bases and J by 1 base, with 12 bases between the two germline ends. The CDR3 sequence is 14 residues long. CDR1 and CDR2 from the germline V gene are MNHEY and SVGAGI. Here the CDR3 DNA reads TGTGCCAGCAGGCCAATTGACAGGAACACTGAAGCTTTCTTT. Translating it yields CASRPIDRNTEAFF.

In this sample, this clonotype turned up many times. The rearrangement joins TRBV27 to TRBJ2-1, with 8 bases fitting TRBD1. CDR1 MNHEY and CDR2 SMNVEV come from the germline V gene (reference sequence). Trimming cost V 5 bases and J 1 base; bases outside gene matches: 4. CDR3 length: 15 amino acids. CDR3 in amino acids: CASSGGQASYNEQFF. CDR3 DNA: TGTGCCAGCAGTGGGGGACAGGCATCCTACAATGAGCAGTTCTTC.

This clonotype has ten or more counts. CDR3 loop: CASSKGQGDDIQYF. In DNA, the CDR3 is TGTGCCAGCAGCAAGGGACAGGGGGATGACATTCAGTACTTC. The rearrangement links TRBV5-5 to TRBJ2-4; 11 bases agree with TRBD1. CDR1 and CDR2 from the germline V gene are SGHKS and YYEKEE (reference sequence). The CDR3 totals 14 residues. V lost 4 bases to trimming and J lost 8 bases; unmatched junction nucleotides: 5.

This clonotype was detected ten times or more. V is TRBV5-1 and J is TRBJ1-1; a possible D gene is TRBD1 (6 bases). Germline CDR1 SGHRS, CDR2 YFSETQ. This CDR3 is 15 amino acids long. V lost 0 bases to trimming and J lost 6 bases, with 15 bases between them. CDR3 residues: CASSLATGSGSEAFF. In DNA, the CDR3 is TGCGCCAGCAGCTTGGCCACAGGGTCTGGGTCTGAAGCTTTCTTT.